These 3 T cell receptor beta chains came from one sample sequenced in a study of OX40 agonist ivuxolimab in advanced cancers. Sequencing used immunoSEQ multiplex PCR; TCRdb keeps in-frame clones, though not all of them. The sample includes tens of thousands of clones, just over 90% of them seen just once. The source material was CD4+ or CD8+ T cells sorted from blood, sampled in a trial of the OX40 agonist ivuxolimab. The receptors here all came from an adult with an advanced solid tumor such as melanoma, head and neck, liver or kidney cancer.

The rearrangement joins TRBV5-1 to TRBJ2-1; 7 nucleotides align to TRBD2. With 4 bases clipped from V and 0 bases from J, the junction kept 4 bases outside the gene matches. The CDR3 loop spans 15 amino acids. Germline V gene sequence: CDR1 SGHRS, CDR2 YFSETQ. The CDR3 DNA sequence: TGCGCCAGCAGCCCGGGGAGGGTCTCCTACAATGAGCAGTTCTTC. Translation: CASSPGRVSYNEQFF.

The chain has TRBV30 and TRBJ1-1, with D possibly being TRBD1 (5 bases). The V end lost 5 bases, the J end lost 1 base, and 8 bases lay between the germline ends. Germline V gene sequence: CDR1 GTSNPN, CDR2 SVGIG (reference sequence). This CDR3 region has 12 residues. The CDR3 region is CAWQGGNTEAFF. CDR3 in DNA: TGTGCCTGGCAGGGCGGGAACACTGAAGCTTTCTTT.

The CDR3: CASTYSAGQANNYGYTF. The CDR3 DNA reads TGTGCCAGTACCTACTCTGCGGGACAGGCCAATAACTATGGCTACACCTTC. The chain couples TRBV19 to TRBJ1-2; 8 bases line up with TRBD1. The CDR3 totals 17 residues. Germline V gene lookup returns CDR1 LNHDA and CDR2 SQIVND (reference sequence). Trimming removed 7 bases from V and 1 base from J; junction bases left unmatched: 14.